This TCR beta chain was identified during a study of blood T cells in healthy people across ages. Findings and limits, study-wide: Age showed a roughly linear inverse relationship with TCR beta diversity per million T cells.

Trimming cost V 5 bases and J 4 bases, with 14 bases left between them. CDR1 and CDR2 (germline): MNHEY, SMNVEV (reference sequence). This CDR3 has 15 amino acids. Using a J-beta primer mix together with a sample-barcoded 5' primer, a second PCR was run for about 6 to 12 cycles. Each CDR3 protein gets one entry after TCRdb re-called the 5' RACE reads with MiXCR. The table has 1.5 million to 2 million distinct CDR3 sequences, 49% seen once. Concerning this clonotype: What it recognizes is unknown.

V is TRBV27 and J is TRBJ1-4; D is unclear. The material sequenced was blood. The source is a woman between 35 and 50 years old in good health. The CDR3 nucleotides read TGTGCCAGCAGTGTTCTTGGGGTCCTTAATGAAAAACTGTTTTTT. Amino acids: CASSVLGVLNEKLFF.